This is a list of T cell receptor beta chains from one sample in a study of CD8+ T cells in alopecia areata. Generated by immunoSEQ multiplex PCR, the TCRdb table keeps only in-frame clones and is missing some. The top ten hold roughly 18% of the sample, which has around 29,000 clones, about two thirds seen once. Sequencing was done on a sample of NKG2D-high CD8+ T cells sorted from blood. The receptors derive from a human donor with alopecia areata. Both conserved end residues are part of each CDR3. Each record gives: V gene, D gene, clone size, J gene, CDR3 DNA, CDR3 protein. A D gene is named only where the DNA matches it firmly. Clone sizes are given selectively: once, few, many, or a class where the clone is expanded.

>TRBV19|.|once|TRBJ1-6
TGTGCCAGTATGGGAGGGGGACCCCTCCACTTT
CASMGGGPLHF
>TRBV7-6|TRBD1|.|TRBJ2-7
TGTGCCAGCAGCGGGAGACAGGGTATTACCCACGAGCAGTACTTC
CASSGRQGITHEQYF
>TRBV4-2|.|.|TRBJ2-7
TGTGCCAGCAGCCAGATTCGAGGAGAGCAGTACTTC
CASSQIRGEQYF
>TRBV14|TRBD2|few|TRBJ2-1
TGTGCCAGCAGCAAGCCGGGACTAGCGGGCCATAGGCAGTTCTTC
CASSKPGLAGHRQFF
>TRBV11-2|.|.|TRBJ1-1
TGTGCCAGTTCCTCAATGAACACTGAAGCTTTCTTT
CASSSMNTEAFF
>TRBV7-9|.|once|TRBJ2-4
TGTGCCAGCAGGAGATCTGCGGGACCGTTAGCCAAAAACATTCAGTACTTC
CASRRSAGPLAKNIQYF
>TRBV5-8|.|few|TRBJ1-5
TGTGCCAGCAGCTTGGGATCAGGGGAGCGGGGTCAGCCCCAGCATTTT
CASSLGSGERGQPQHF
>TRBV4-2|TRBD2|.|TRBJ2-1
TGTGCCAGCAGCCAAGAAAGGGGACTAGGGATCTCCTACAATGAGCAGTTCTTC
CASSQERGLGISYNEQFF
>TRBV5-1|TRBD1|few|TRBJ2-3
TGCGCCAGTGGACAGGGGGTACGAGATACGCAGTATTTT
CASGQGVRDTQYF
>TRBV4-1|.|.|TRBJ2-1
TGCGCCACCAGACCCACTACGTCCTCCTACAATGAGCAGTTCTTC
CATRPTTSSYNEQFF
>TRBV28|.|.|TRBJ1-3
TGTGCCAGCAGTATGACAGTCTCTGGAAACACCACATATTTT
CASSMTVSGNTTYF
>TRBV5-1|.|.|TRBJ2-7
TGCGCCAGCAGCTTGACCCAGGGCGTAAACGAGCAGTACTTC
CASSLTQGVNEQYF
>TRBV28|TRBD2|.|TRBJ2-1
TGTGCCAGCAGCCAGACTAGCGGGGACAATGAGCAGTTCTTC
CASSQTSGDNEQFF
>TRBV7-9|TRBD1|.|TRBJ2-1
TGTGCCAGCAGCTTATTGACAGGGGGCGCGGAGAATGAGCAGTTCTTC
CASSLLTGGAENEQFF
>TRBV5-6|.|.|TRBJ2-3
TGTGCCAGCAGCTTCGGGTCTGGACAACGCACAGATACGCAGTATTTT
CASSFGSGQRTDTQYF
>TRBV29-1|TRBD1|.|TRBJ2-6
TGCAGCGTTCACAGACAGGGGGCAGTGGGGGCCAACGTCCTGACTTTC
CSVHRQGAVGANVLTF
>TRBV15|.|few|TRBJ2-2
TGTGCCACTCGCGATCGGGATGGATGGGGGGAGCTGTTTTTT
CATRDRDGWGELFF
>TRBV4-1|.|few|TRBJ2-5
TGCGCCAGCAGCCAATTTCCAGGGTCAGAGACCCAGTACTTC
CASSQFPGSETQYF
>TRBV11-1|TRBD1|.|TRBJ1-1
TGTGCCAGCAGCCAGCGGACAGGGAACACTGAAGCTTTCTTT
CASSQRTGNTEAFF
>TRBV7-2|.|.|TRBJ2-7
TGTGCCAGCAGCTTTTACGTTAAGGCATCCTCCTACGAGCAGTACTTC
CASSFYVKASSYEQYF